This entry lists 15 T cell receptor beta chains sequenced from one sample in a study of blood T cell repertoires in COVID-19. TCRdb's copy holds only in-frame clones and misses some; the assay was immunoSEQ multiplex PCR. This table holds about 400,000 clones, approximately 86% found once. What was sequenced was PBMCs or T cells enriched from blood (not recorded which). All receptors come from a middle-aged woman with acute COVID-19.

The rearrangement links TRBV7-9 to TRBJ2-3, with D hard to call. Trimming shortened V by 2 bases and J by 0 bases, and 6 bases separated the two germline ends. CDR3 size: 14 residues. Germline V gene data show CDR1 as SEHNR and CDR2 as FQNEAQ (reference sequence). The CDR3 is CASSLYYSTDTQYF. The CDR3 bases are TGTGCCAGCAGCTTATACTATAGCACAGATACGCAGTATTTT.

This chain links TRBV6-5 with TRBJ2-2; the D is unclear. The CDR3 totals 14 residues. Germline CDR1 and CDR2: MNHEY and SVGAGI. Trimming took 2 bases from V and 7 from J, leaving 11 bases between them. The DNA of the CDR3 is TGTGCCAGCAGTTACGAGGTGGTTGGCGGGGAGCTGTTTTTT. Residues: CASSYEVVGGELFF.

This clone was detected once. The V call is TRBV12-3 or TRBV12-4, the J call TRBJ2-7; possibly TRBD2 for D (6 bases). The V end lost 6 bases, the J end lost 3 bases, and 12 bases lay between the germline ends. The CDR3 covers 13 residues. This CDR3 is CASRRDSFYEQYF. The CDR3 DNA follows: TGTGCCAGCAGGAGGGACTCCTTCTACGAGCAGTACTTC.

V is TRBV5-6 and J is TRBJ1-2; TRBD1 is a possible D gene (5 bases). V dropped 1 base and J dropped 6 bases, with 16 bases sitting between them. Germline CDR1 SGHDT, CDR2 YYEEEE. The CDR3 runs 15 residues. This CDR3 is CASSLSYKGLDGYTF. The CDR3 nucleotides read TGTGCCAGCAGCTTGTCCTACAAGGGACTGGATGGCTACACCTTC.

This sequence joins TRBV5-1 and TRBJ2-3; 13 nucleotides match TRBD2. V lost 4 bases and J lost 2; bases outside the gene matches: 4. The V gene's germline CDR1 is SGHRS and CDR2 YFSETQ. The CDR3 totals 16 residues. The CDR3 DNA sequence: TGCGCCAGCAGCCAAGGGACTAGCGGGGACACAGATACGCAGTATTTT. This gives the protein CASSQGTSGDTDTQYF. Full variable domain (outside the CDR3, taken from reference TRBV5-1 and TRBJ2-3): KAGVTQTPRYLIKTRGQQVTLSCSPISGHRSVSWYQQTPGQGLQFLFEYFSETQRNKGNFPGRFSGRQFSNSRSEMNVSTLELGDSALYLCASSQGTSGDTDTQYFGPGTRLTVL.

The chain employs TRBV18 and TRBJ1-6; TRBD1 agrees at 8 bases. The CDR3 sequence is 14 residues long. The germline gives CDR1 KGHSH, CDR2 LQKENI. With 4 bases clipped from V and 7 bases from J, the junction kept 3 bases outside the gene matches. The CDR3 DNA follows: TGTGCCAGCTCACAGACAGGGGAAAATTCACCCCTCCACTTT. Translating it yields CASSQTGENSPLHF.

V usage is TRBV2 and J usage is TRBJ1-1, with D possibly being TRBD1 (5 bases). Germline V CDR1 and CDR2: SNHLY, FYNNEI. The CDR3 is 11 residues long. The V end was cut by 7 bases, the J end by 7 bases, with 10 bases between. For the CDR3, the DNA is TGTGCCAGCACGGGGGGGATTGAAGCTTTCTTT. Translation: CASTGGIEAFF.

This chain links TRBV4-1 with TRBJ2-3; 7 nucleotides line up with TRBD2. The trim removed 0 bases at V and 0 bases at J, leaving 6 bases unmatched. CDR1 and CDR2 (germline): MGHRA, YSYEKL. The CDR3 is 17 amino acids. Here the CDR3 reads CASSQDTGGESTDTQYF. In DNA form, the CDR3 reads TGCGCCAGCAGCCAAGATACTGGGGGGGAAAGCACAGATACGCAGTATTTT.

The J gene is TRBJ1-2, the V gene TRBV6-5, with TRBD1 matching 7 bases. Trimming removed 5 bases from V and 7 bases from J; junction bases left unmatched: 10. Germline CDR1 is MNHEY and CDR2 is SVGAGI. There are 14 residues in the CDR3. CDR3 protein: CASSRGRAGGGYTF. The DNA for the CDR3 is TGTGCCAGCAGTAGGGGTAGGGCAGGGGGTGGCTACACCTTC.

The V and J genes are TRBV5-1 and TRBJ1-2; 7 nucleotides line up with TRBD1. CDR1 and CDR2 from the germline V gene are SGHRS and YFSETQ. The CDR3 is 14 residues long. V dropped 7 bases and J dropped 4; count of bases not matched to a gene: 10. The chain's CDR3 is CASGPETGTYGYTF. As DNA, the CDR3 is TGCGCCAGCGGACCTGAGACAGGGACCTATGGCTACACCTTC.

V gene TRBV27 combines with J gene TRBJ1-6; D call uncertain. Trimming removed 6 bases from V and 10 bases from J, with 13 bases in between. The CDR3 contains 13 residues. Germline CDR1 and CDR2: MNHEY and SMNVEV (reference sequence). The CDR3: CASSHGPGSPLHF. The CDR3 DNA is TGTGCCAGCAGCCACGGGCCGGGATCACCCCTCCACTTT.

As DNA, the CDR3 is TGTGCCAGCAACCGACGGGGTTTAAGCAATCAGCCCCAGCATTTT. Translated: CASNRRGLSNQPQHF. This chain joins TRBV5-6 and TRBJ1-5; D unresolved. The CDR3 runs 15 residues. The V gene lost 6 bases and the J gene lost 1 base, with 14 bases spanning the gap. The germline V gene has CDR1 SGHDT and CDR2 YYEEEE.

The chain joins TRBV10-2 to TRBJ1-4; D perhaps matches TRBD1 (6 bases). In germline, CDR1 is WSHSY, CDR2 SAAADI. The CDR3 extends over 16 amino acids. V shed 2 bases and J shed 7 bases, with 17 bases lying between them. This CDR3 is CASSEIQGRGGEKLFF. The CDR3 bases are TGCGCCAGCAGTGAGATCCAAGGCAGGGGTGGTGAAAAACTGTTTTTT.

The chain carries TRBV29-1 and TRBJ1-5, with TRBD1 as a possible D gene (5 bases). Trimming removed 4 bases at V and 2 bases at J, with 12 bases between. CDR3 size: 14 residues. Germline lookup yields CDR1 SQVTM and CDR2 ANQGSEA. The CDR3 loop is CSVAQGFGNQPQHF. In DNA, the CDR3 is TGCAGCGTTGCCCAGGGCTTTGGCAATCAGCCCCAGCATTTT.

With respect to this clone: The same CDR3 is also encoded by other DNA sequences in this sample. V gene TRBV7-6 combines with J gene TRBJ2-7; 7 bases fit TRBD1. The CDR3 is 14 residues long. The germline CDR1 and CDR2 sequences are SGHVS and FNYEAQ. V shed 0 bases and J 4 bases; nucleotides not matched to a gene: 3. The CDR3 DNA reads as TGTGCCAGCAGCTTAGCCTCAGGGGGTTACGAGCAGTACTTC. It is translated as CASSLASGGYEQYF.